Sequencing of this T cell receptor (beta chain) was carried out in a study of blood T cell repertoires in COVID-19. Study at large: Samples representing acute and convalescent COVID-19 were sourced from the United States, Italy and Spain. T cells, B-cell-depleted T cells, or PBMCs provided the cDNA or gDNA that served as material.

Original handling: Amplifying reference gene primers gave estimates of nucleated cell counts. The table came from immunoSEQ multiplex PCR; TCRdb's copy has only in-frame clones and leaves some out. That table gives V, J and clone size, and the DNA gave D and trimming. This table has 75,000 to 90,000 clones, over 80% appearing once. With 2 bases clipped from V and 4 bases from J, the junction kept 20 bases outside the gene matches. The CDR3 extends over 19 amino acids. Germline V gene lookup returns CDR1 GTSNPN and CDR2 SVGIG (reference sequence). Sequenced material: peripheral blood. This receptor was taken from a human donor in a cohort sampled during active COVID-19. This chain links TRBV30 with TRBJ2-7; TRBD2 aligns across 10 bases. CDR3 sequence reads: CAWSLTSGFSSVSGYEQYF. The CDR3 DNA sequence: TGTGCCTGGAGTTTGACTAGCGGGTTTTCCTCCGTCTCGGGGTACGAGCAGTACTTC. The complete variable domain, with remaining parts taken from reference TRBV30 and TRBJ2-7, reads SQTIHQWPATLVQPVGSPLSLECTVEGTSNPNLYWYRQAAGRGLQLLFYSVGIGQISSEVPQNLSASRPQDRQFILSSKKLLLSDSGFYLCAWSLTSGFSSVSGYEQYFGPGTRLTVT.